These T cell receptor beta chains were read from a single sample in a study of CD8+ T cells in alopecia areata. TCRdb's copy holds only in-frame clones and misses some; the assay was immunoSEQ multiplex PCR. The sample includes 65,000 to 95,000 clones, roughly 51% seen only once; the top ten take approximately 5.4%. Sequencing used NKG2D-high CD8+ T cells sorted from blood. Receptors originate from a human donor with alopecia areata. Each CDR3 is given with its conserved first and last residue. The order of the fields is D gene, clone size, V gene, J gene, CDR3 DNA, CDR3 protein. A D gene is named only where the DNA matches it firmly. Not every row has a clone size; where given, it reads once, few, many or a size class.

TRBD1	NA	TRBV27	TRBJ1-2	TGTGCCAGCAGTTTGGGGACAGGGAGTTCTGGCTACACCTTC	CASSLGTGSSGYTF
NA	few	TRBV5-4	TRBJ2-1	TGTGCCAGCAGCTGGGGGGGCGATGAGCAGTTCTTC	CASSWGGDEQFF
NA	NA	TRBV18	TRBJ2-7	TGTGCCAGCTCACCCCGGTCCAGGGGAATATACGAGCAGTACTTC	CASSPRSRGIYEQYF
NA	once	TRBV11-2	TRBJ2-2	TGTGCCAGCAGCTTAGATCTTGCCACCGGGGAGCTGTTTTTT	CASSLDLATGELFF
NA	NA	TRBV29-1	TRBJ2-2	TGCAGCGTCTTAGCGGACGGGGAGCTGTTTTTT	CSVLADGELFF
NA	many	TRBV28	TRBJ1-6	TGTGCCAGCAGTTTCGGGCCACCCCTCCACTTT	CASSFGPPLHF
NA	NA	TRBV4-1	TRBJ1-2	TGCGCCAGCAGCCAAGAGGATAGCTACACCTTC	CASSQEDSYTF
TRBD2	NA	TRBV27	TRBJ2-1	TGTGCCAGCAGTTCGACGGGACTCCGGGAGGATGAGCAGTTCTTC	CASSSTGLREDEQFF
NA	NA	TRBV7-8	TRBJ1-5	TGTGCCAGCAGCTTCAAAGATAGCAATCAGCCCCAGCATTTT	CASSFKDSNQPQHF
NA	NA	TRBV5-4	TRBJ2-7	TGCGCCAGCAGCCAAGGGCCGGGGACTTACGAGCAGTACTTC	CASSQGPGTYEQYF
TRBD2	NA	TRBV29-1	TRBJ2-7	TGCAGCGTGGATGGACTAGCGGGAGACGGCGAGCAGTACTTC	CSVDGLAGDGEQYF
TRBD1	NA	TRBV4-1	TRBJ2-7	TGCGCCAGCAGCCAAGTCACAGGGGGAACCTACGAGCAGTACTTC	CASSQVTGGTYEQYF
TRBD2	few	TRBV29-1	TRBJ2-1	TGCAGCGTTGCGCGGGGGGACAATGAGCAGTTCTTC	CSVARGDNEQFF
NA	NA	TRBV4-1	TRBJ2-2	TGCGCCGTTCAGGCGGAAACCGGGGAGCTGTTTTTT	CAVQAETGELFF
TRBD2	NA	TRBV9	TRBJ2-7	TGTGCCAGCAGCCCTGGACTAGCGGGAGCAGATGAGCAGTACTTC	CASSPGLAGADEQYF
TRBD2	NA	TRBV11-2	TRBJ2-1	TGTGCCAGCAGCTTACGGTTCGGGCGGGAGACACTTAAGAATGAGCAGTTCTTC	CASSLRFGRETLKNEQFF
NA	few	TRBV29-1	TRBJ1-1	TGCAGCGTTCTCGAAACTACTGAAGCTTTCTTT	CSVLETTEAFF
NA	NA	TRBV5-6	TRBJ1-4	TGTGCCAGCAGCGAGGGACGGCCTGAAAAACTGTTTTTT	CASSEGRPEKLFF
NA	once	TRBV25-1	TRBJ1-1	TGTGCCAGCAGTGAGGGGTTGGGAACTGAAGCTTTCTTT	CASSEGLGTEAFF
NA	NA	TRBV11-2	TRBJ2-1	TGTGCCAGCAGCTTAGGGCACGAACTCAACAATGAGCAGTTCTTC	CASSLGHELNNEQFF
NA	NA	TRBV5-6	TRBJ2-6	TGTGCCAGCAGCTCCCCCCTTCGAGGGGCCAACGTCCTGACTTTC	CASSSPLRGANVLTF
TRBD1	NA	TRBV29-1	TRBJ1-1	TGCAGCGTCGAATTAATGGGGACAGGGGAGAACACTGAAGCTTTCTTT	CSVELMGTGENTEAFF
NA	few	TRBV19	TRBJ2-7	TGTGCCAGTAGTACAATGGGCCACGGCTACGAGCAGTACTTC	CASSTMGHGYEQYF
TRBD1	NA	TRBV6-6	TRBJ2-7	TGTGCCAGCAGTTACGGACAGGGGTCTCCCAAGCAGTACTTC	CASSYGQGSPKQYF